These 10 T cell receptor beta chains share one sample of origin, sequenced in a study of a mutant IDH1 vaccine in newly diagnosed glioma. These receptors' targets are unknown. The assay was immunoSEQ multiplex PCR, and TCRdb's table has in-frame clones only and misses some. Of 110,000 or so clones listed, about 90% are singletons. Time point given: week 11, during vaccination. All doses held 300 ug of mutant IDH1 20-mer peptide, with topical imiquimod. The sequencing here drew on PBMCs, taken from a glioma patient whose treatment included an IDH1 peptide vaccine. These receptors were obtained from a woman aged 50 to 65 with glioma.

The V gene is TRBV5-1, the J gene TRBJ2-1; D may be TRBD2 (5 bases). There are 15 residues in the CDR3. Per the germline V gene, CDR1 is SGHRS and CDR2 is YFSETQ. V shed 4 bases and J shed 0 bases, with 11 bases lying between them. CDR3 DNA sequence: TGCGCCAGCAGCGGTCGGGAAAACTCCTACAATGAGCAGTTCTTC. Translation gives CASSGRENSYNEQFF.

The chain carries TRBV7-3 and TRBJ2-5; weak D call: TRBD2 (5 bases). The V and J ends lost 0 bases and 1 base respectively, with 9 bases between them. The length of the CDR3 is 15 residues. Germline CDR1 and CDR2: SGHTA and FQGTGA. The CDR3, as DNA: TGTGCCAGCAGCTTAACGGCGGGCAGCCAAGAGACCCAGTACTTC. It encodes CASSLTAGSQETQYF.

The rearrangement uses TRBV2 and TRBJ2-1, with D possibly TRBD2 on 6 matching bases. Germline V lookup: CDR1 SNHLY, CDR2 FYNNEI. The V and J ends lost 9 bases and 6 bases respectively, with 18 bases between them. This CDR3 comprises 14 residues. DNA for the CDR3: TGTGCCAGAGGGGATCCTAGCGCGGGCAATGAGCAGTTCTTC. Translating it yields CARGDPSAGNEQFF.

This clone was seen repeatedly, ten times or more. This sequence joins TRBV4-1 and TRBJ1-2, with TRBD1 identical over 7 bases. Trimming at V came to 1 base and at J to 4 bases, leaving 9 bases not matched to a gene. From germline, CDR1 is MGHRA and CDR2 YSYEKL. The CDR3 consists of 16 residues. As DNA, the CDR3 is TGCGCCAGCAGCCAAGGCGCCACAGGGGTTCGCTATGGCTACACCTTC. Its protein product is CASSQGATGVRYGYTF.

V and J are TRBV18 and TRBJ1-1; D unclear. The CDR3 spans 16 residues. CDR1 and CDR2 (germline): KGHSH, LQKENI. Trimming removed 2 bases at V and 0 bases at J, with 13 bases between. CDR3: CASSPEAGYMNTEAFF. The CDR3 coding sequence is TGTGCCAGCTCACCAGAGGCGGGATACATGAACACTGAAGCTTTCTTT.

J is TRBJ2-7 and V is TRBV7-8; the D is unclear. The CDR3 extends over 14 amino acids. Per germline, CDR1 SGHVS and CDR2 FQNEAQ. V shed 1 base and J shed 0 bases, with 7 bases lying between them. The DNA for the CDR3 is TGTGCCAGCAGCTTAGGCGAAACCTCCTACGAGCAGTACTTC. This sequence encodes CASSLGETSYEQYF.

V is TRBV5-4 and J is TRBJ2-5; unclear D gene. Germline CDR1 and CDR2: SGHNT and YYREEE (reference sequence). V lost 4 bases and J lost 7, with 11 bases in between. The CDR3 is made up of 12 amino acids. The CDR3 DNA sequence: TGTGCCAGCAGCCTCCCTTCGGGGACCCAGTACTTC. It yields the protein CASSLPSGTQYF.

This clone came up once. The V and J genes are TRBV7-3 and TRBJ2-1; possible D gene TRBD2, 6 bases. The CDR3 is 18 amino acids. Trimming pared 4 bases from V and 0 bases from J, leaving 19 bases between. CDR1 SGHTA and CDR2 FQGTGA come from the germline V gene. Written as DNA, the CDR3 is TGTGCCAGCAGCTCCTCTCACAGCGGGCTAACCTCCTACAATGAGCAGTTCTTC. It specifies CASSSSHSGLTSYNEQFF.

CDR3 sequence reads: CASIPGQGATADTQYF. The CDR3 region has the DNA TGTGCCAGCATTCCGGGACAGGGGGCGACGGCAGATACGCAGTATTTT. This chain connects TRBV28 to TRBJ2-3; 12 positions match TRBD1. The trim removed 7 bases at V and 4 bases at J, leaving 9 bases unmatched. Germline CDR1 reads MDHEN; CDR2 reads SYDVKM. The CDR3 runs 16 residues.

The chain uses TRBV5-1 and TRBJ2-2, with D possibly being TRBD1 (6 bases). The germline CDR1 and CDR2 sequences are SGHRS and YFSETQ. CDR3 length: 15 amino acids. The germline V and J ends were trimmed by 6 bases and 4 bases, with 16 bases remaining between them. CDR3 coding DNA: TGCGCCAGCACCTCTAACAGGGCGTCCACCGGGGAGCTGTTTTTT. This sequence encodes CASTSNRASTGELFF.